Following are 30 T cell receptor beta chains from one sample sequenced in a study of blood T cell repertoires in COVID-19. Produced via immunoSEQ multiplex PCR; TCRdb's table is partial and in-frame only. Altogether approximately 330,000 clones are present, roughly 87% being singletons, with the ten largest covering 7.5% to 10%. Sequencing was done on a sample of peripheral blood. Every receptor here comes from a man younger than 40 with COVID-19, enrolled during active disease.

CDR3 coding DNA: TGTGCCATCAGTGTGGGACTACCTAGCTCCTACAATGAGCAGTTCTTC. Protein: CAISVGLPSSYNEQFF. The rearrangement links TRBV10-3 to TRBJ2-1; 7 nucleotides align to TRBD2. The CDR3 runs 16 residues. Germline V CDR1 and CDR2: ENHRY, SYGVKD. Unmatched junction bases numbered 6, after V lost 4 bases and J lost 0 bases.

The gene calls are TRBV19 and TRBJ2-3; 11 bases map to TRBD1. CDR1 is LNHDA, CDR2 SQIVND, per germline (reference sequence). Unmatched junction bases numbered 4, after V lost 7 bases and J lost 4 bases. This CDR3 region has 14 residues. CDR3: CASIGQGASDTQYF. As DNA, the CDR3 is TGTGCCAGTATCGGACAGGGGGCTTCAGATACGCAGTATTTT. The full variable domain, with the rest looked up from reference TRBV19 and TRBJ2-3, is DGGITQSPKYLFRKEGQNVTLSCEQNLNHDAMYWYRQDPGQGLRLIYYSQIVNDFQKGDIAEGYSVSREKKESFPLTVTSAQKNPTAFYLCASIGQGASDTQYFGPGTRLTVL.

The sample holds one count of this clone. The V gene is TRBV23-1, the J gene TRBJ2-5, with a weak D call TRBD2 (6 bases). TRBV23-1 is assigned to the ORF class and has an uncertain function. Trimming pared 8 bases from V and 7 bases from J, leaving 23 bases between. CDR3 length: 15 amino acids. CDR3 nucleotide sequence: TGCGCCAGCGGGCGGGGTGAACACGTGAAGGGGACCCAGTACTTC. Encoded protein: CASGRGEHVKGTQYF.

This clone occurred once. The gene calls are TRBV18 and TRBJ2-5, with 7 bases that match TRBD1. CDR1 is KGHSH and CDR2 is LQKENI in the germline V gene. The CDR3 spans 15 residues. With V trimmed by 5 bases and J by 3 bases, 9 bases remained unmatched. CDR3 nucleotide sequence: TGTGCCAGCTCAGTAATGACAGGGAAAGAAGAGACCCAGTACTTC. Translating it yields CASSVMTGKEETQYF. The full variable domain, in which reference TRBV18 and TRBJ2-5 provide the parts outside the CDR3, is NAGVMQNPRHLVRRRGQEARLRCSPMKGHSHVYWYRQLPEEGLKFMVYLQKENIIDESGMPKERFSAEFPKEGPSILRIQQVVRGDSAAYFCASSVMTGKEETQYFGPGTRLLVL.

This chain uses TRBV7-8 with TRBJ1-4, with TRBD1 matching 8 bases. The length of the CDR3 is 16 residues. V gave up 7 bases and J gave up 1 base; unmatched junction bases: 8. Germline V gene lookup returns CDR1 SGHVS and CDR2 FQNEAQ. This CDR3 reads CASKQGALGTNEKLFF. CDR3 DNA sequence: TGTGCCAGCAAGCAGGGGGCGCTGGGAACTAATGAAAAACTGTTTTTT.

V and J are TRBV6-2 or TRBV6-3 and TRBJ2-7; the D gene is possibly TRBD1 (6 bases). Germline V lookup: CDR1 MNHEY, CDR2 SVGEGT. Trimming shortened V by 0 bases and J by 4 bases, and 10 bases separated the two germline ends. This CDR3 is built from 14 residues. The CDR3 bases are TGTGCCAGCAGTTACTCGGCAGGGGTTTACGAGCAGTACTTC. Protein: CASSYSAGVYEQYF.

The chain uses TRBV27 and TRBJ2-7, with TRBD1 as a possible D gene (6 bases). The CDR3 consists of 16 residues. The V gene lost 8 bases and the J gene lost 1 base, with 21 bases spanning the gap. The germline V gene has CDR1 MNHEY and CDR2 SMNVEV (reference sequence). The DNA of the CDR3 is TGTGCCAGCTCACAGGGCCTATTATCCGATTCCTACGAGCAGTACTTC. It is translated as CASSQGLLSDSYEQYF.

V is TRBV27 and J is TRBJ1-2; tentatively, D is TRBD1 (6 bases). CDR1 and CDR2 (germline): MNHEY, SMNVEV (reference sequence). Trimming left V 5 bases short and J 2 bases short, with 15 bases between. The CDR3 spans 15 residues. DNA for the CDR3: TGTGCCAGCAGTCCTTGGGGGAGGGGGAACTATGGCTACACCTTC. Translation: CASSPWGRGNYGYTF.

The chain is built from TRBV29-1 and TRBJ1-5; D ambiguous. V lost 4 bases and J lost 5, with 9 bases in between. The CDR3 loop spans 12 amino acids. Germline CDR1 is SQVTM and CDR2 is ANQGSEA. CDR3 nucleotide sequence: TGCAGCGTTGTCGAGAGGGATCAGCCCCAGCATTTT. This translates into CSVVERDQPQHF.

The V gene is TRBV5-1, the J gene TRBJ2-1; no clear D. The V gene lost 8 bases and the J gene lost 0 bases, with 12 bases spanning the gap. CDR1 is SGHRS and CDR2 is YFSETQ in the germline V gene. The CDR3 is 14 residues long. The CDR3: CASYSASSYNEQFF. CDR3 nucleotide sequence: TGCGCCAGTTATTCAGCGAGCTCCTACAATGAGCAGTTCTTC.

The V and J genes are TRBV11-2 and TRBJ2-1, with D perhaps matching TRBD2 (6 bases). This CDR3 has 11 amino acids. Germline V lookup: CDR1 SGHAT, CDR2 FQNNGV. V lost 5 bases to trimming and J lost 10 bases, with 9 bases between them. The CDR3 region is CASSRGGEQFF. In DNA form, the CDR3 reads TGTGCCAGCAGCCGCGGAGGGGAGCAGTTCTTC.

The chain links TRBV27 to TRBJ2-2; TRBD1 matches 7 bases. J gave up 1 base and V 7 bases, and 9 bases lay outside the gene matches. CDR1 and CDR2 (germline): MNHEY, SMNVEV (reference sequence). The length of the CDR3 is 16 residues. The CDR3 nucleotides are TGTGCCAGCACCTTTCACAGGGGCCTGAACACCGGGGAGCTGTTTTTT. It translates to CASTFHRGLNTGELFF.

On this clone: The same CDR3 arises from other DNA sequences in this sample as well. The chain's CDR3 is CASSLSAGVPYEQYF. DNA for the CDR3: TGCGCCAGCAGCTTGTCTGCAGGTGTTCCCTACGAGCAGTACTTC. The chain uses TRBV5-1 and TRBJ2-7; no clear D gene. This CDR3 comprises 15 residues. Trimming stripped 1 base from V and 2 bases from J, with 13 bases between. Germline CDR1 is SGHRS and CDR2 is YFSETQ.

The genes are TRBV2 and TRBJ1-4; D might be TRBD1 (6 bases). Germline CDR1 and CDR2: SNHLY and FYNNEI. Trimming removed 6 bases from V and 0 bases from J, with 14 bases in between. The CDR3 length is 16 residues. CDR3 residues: CASSNREPATNEKLFF. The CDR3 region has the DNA TGTGCCAGCAGCAACAGGGAACCCGCAACTAATGAAAAACTGTTTTTT.

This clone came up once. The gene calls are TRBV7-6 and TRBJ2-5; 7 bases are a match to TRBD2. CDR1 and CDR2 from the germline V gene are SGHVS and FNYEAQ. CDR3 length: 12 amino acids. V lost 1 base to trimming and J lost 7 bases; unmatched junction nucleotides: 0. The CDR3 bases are TGTGCCAGCAGCTTAGGCGGGGGGACCCAGTACTTC. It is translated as CASSLGGGTQYF.

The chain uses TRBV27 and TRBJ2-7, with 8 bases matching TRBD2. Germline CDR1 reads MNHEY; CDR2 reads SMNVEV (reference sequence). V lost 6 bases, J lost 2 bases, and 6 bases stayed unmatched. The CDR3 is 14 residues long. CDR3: CASRSRGGAYEQYF. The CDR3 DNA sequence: TGTGCCAGCAGATCCCGGGGGGGGGCCTACGAGCAGTACTTC.

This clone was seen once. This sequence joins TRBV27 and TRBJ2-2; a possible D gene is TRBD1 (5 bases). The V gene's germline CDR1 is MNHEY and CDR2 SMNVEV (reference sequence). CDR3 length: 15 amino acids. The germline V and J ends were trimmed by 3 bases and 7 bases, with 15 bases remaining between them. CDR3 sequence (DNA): TGTGCCAGCAGTTTCGAGCAGGGTACCATCGGGGAGCTGTTTTTT. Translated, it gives CASSFEQGTIGELFF.

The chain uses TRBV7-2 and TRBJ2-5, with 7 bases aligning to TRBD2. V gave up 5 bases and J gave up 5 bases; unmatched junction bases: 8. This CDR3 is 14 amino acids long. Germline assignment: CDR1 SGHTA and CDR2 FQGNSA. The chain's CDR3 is CASSPLFSGETQYF. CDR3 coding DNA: TGTGCCAGCAGCCCCCTATTTAGCGGGGAGACCCAGTACTTC.

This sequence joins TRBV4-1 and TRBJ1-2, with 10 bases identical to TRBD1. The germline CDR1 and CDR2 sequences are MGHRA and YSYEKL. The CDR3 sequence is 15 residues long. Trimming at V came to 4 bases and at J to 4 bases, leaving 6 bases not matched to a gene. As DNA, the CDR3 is TGCGCCAGCAGCCCGGACAGGGGGATCGGCTATGGCTACACCTTC. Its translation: CASSPDRGIGYGYTF.

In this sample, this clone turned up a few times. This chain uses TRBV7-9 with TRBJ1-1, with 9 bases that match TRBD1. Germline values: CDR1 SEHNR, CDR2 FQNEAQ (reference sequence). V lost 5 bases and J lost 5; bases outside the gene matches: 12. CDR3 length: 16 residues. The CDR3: CASSPFLGTGRTEAFF. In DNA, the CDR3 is TGTGCCAGCAGCCCCTTTCTAGGGACAGGGAGGACTGAAGCTTTCTTT.

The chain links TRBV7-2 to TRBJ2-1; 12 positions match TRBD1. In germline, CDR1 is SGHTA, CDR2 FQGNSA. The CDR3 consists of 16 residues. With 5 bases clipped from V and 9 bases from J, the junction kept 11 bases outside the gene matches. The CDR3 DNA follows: TGTGCCAGCAGCCCTACCGGGACAGGGGGCTTTGGTGAGCAGTTCTTC. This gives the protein CASSPTGTGGFGEQFF. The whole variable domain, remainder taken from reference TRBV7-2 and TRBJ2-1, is GAGVSQSPSNKVTEKGKDVELRCDPISGHTALYWYRQSLGQGLEFLIYFQGNSAPDKSGLPSDRFSAERTGGSVSTLTIQRTQQEDSAVYLCASSPTGTGGFGEQFFGPGTRLTVL.

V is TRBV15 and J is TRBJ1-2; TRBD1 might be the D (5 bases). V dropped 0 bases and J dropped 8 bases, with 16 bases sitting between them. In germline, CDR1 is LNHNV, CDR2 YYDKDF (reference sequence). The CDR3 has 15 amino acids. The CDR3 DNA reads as TGTGCCACCAGCAGAGAACCCCAGGGTCGGAGCGGCTACACCTTC. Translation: CATSREPQGRSGYTF.

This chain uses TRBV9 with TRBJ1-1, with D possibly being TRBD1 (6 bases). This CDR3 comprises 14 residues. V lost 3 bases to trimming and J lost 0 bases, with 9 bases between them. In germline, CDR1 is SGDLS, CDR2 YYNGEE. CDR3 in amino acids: CASSEQGMNTEAFF. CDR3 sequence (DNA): TGTGCCAGCAGCGAACAGGGAATGAACACTGAAGCTTTCTTT.

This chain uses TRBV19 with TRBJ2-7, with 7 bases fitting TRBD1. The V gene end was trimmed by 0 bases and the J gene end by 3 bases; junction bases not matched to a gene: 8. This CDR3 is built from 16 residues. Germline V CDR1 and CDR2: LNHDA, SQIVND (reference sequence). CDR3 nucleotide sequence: TGTGCCAGTAGTATAGACTGGACAGGAGGATTCTACGAGCAGTACTTC. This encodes CASSIDWTGGFYEQYF.

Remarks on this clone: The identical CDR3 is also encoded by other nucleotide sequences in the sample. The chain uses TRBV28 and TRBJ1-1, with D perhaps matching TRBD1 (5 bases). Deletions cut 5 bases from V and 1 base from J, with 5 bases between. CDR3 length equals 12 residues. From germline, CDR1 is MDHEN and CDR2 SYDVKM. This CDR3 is CASSTGNTEAFF. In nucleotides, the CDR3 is TGTGCCAGCAGTACAGGGAACACTGAAGCTTTCTTT.

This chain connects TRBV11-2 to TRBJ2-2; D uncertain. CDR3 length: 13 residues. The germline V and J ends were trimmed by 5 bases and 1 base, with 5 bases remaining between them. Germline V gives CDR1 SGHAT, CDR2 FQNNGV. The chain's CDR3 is CASSRQNTGELFF. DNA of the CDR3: TGTGCCAGCAGCCGACAGAACACCGGGGAGCTGTTTTTT.

Here the CDR3 reads CASSVVDRSGYTF. In DNA form, the CDR3 reads TGTGCCAGCAGCGTAGTCGATCGGAGTGGCTACACCTTC. V is TRBV9 and J is TRBJ1-2; D uncertain. CDR1 and CDR2 (germline): SGDLS, YYNGEE. V was pared by 0 bases and J by 7 bases, with 10 bases between. The CDR3 consists of 13 residues.

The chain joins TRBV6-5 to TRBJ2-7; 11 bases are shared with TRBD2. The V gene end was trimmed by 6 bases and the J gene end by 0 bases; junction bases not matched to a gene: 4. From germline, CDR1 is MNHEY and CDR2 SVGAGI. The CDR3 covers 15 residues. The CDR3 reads CASSQTSGASYEQYF. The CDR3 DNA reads TGTGCCAGCAGCCAGACTAGCGGGGCCTCCTACGAGCAGTACTTC.

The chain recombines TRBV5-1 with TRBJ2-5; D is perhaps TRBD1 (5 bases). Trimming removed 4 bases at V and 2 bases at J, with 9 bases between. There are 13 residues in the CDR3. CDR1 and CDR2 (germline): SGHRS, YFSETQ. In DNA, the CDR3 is TGCGCCAGCAGCCAGGGTGGGCAAGAGACCCAGTACTTC. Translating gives CASSQGGQETQYF.

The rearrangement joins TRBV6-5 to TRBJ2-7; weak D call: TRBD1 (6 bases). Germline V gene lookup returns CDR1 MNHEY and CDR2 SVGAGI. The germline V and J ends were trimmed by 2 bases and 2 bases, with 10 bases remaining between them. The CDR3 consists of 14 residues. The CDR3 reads CASSYEQGPYEQYF. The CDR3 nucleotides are TGTGCCAGCAGTTACGAACAGGGTCCCTACGAGCAGTACTTC.